The 3 T cell receptor beta chains below come from one sample, sequenced in a study of glioma-infiltrating T cells. Amplification of TCR alpha and beta CDR3 regions from RNA used iRepertoire nested multiplex PCR. TCRdb redid the calling of the multiplex PCR reads with MiXCR, one entry per CDR3 protein. Of fewer than 200,000 distinct CDR3 sequences listed, more than 35% are singletons. Specimen: glioma tissue, nonneoplastic brain tissue, or PBMCs (not recorded which). The receptor source for this set is a human donor with low-grade glioma or glioblastoma, undergoing nonglioma brain surgery, or in good health (not recorded which).

To note about this clonotype: The junction departs from the called germline gene at one end, perhaps through a read error. The chain uses TRBV29-1 and TRBJ2-1; 11 bases fit TRBD2. The CDR3 contains 13 residues. Germline CDR1 and CDR2: SQVTM and ANQGSEA. Here the CDR3 DNA reads TGCAGCGCTAGCGGGAGGCTCTACAATGAGCAGTTATTC. It specifies CSASGRLYNEQLF.

The sample holds many counts of this clonotype. The V call is TRBV20-1, the J call TRBJ2-7, with D possibly matching TRBD1 (6 bases). V was shortened by 4 bases and J by 4 bases, with 11 bases between the two germline ends. Germline V gene sequence: CDR1 DFQATT, CDR2 SNEGSKA (reference sequence). This CDR3 region has 12 residues. The CDR3 here is CSANRDGYEQYF. CDR3 nucleotides: TGCAGTGCTAACAGGGATGGTTACGAGCAGTACTTC.

V gene TRBV19 combines with J gene TRBJ2-7, with 8 bases matching TRBD1. V lost 3 bases, J lost 3 bases, and 7 bases stayed unmatched. Germline V CDR1 and CDR2: LNHDA, SQIVND (reference sequence). The CDR3 consists of 15 residues. The CDR3, as DNA: TGTGCCAGTAGTATTGTTGGGACAGGTCTCTACGAGCAGTACTTC. It codes for CASSIVGTGLYEQYF.